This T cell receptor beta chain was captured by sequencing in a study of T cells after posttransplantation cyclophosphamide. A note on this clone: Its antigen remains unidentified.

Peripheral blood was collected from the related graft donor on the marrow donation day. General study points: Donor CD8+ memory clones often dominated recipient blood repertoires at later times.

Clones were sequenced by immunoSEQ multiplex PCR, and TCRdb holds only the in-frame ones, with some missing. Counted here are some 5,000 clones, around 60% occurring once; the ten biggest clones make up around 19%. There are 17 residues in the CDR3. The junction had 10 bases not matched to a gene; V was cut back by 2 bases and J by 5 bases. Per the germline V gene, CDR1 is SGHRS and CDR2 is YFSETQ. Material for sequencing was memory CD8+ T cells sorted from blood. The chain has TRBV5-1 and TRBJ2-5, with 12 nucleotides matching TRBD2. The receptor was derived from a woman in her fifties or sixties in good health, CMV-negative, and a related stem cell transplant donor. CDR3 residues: CASSFLTSGGRGETQYF. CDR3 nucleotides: TGCGCCAGCAGCTTCTTAACTAGCGGGGGGAGAGGGGAGACCCAGTACTTC. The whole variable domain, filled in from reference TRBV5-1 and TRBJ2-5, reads KAGVTQTPRYLIKTRGQQVTLSCSPISGHRSVSWYQQTPGQGLQFLFEYFSETQRNKGNFPGRFSGRQFSNSRSEMNVSTLELGDSALYLCASSFLTSGGRGETQYFGPGTRLLVL.